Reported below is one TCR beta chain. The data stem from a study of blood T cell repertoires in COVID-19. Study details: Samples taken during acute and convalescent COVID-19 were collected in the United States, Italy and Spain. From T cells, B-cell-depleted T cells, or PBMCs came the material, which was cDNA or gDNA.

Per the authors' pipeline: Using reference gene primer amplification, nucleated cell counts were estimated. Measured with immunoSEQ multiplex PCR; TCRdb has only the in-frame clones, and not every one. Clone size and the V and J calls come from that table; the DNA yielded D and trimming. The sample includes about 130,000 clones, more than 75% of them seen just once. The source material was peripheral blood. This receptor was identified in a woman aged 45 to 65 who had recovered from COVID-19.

The CDR3 nucleotides read TGTGCCAGAAGCGCTGATCTTAGGGGCCGGGCGAACACTGAAGCTTTCTTT. It yields the protein CARSADLRGRANTEAFF. The chain recombines TRBV5-3 with TRBJ1-1; a possible D gene is TRBD1 (5 bases). TRBV5-3 is assigned to the ORF class and has an uncertain function. There are 17 residues in the CDR3. The V and J ends lost 4 bases and 1 base respectively, with 20 bases between them.